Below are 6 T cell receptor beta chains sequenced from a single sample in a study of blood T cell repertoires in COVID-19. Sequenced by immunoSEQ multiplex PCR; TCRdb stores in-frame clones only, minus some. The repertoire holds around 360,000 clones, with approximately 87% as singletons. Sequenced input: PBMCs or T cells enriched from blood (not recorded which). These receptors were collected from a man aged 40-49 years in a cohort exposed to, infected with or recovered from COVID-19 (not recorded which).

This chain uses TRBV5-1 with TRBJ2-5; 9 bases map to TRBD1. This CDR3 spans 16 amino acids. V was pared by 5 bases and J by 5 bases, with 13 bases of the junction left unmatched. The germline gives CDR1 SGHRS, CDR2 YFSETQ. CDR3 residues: CASSFPPTGGFETQYF. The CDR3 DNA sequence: TGCGCCAGCAGTTTCCCCCCGACAGGGGGATTTGAGACCCAGTACTTC.

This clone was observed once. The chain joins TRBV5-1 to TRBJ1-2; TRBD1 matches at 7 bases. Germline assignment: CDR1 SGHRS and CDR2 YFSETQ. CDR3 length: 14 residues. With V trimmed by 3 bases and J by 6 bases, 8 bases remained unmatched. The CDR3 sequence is CASSSDRAGHGYTF. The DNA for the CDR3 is TGCGCCAGCAGCTCAGACAGGGCGGGTCATGGCTACACCTTC. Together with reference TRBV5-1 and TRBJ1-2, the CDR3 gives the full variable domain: KAGVTQTPRYLIKTRGQQVTLSCSPISGHRSVSWYQQTPGQGLQFLFEYFSETQRNKGNFPGRFSGRQFSNSRSEMNVSTLELGDSALYLCASSSDRAGHGYTFGSGTRLTVV.

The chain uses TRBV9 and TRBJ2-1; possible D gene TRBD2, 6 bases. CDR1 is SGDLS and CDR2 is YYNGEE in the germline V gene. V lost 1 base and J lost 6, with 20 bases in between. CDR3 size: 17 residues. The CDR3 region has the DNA TGTGCCAGCAGCGTAAACCCCTCAACGGGAGTCCCCAATGAGCAGTTCTTC. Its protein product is CASSVNPSTGVPNEQFF.

This CDR3 reads CASSPPAGGTHEQYF. The CDR3 DNA reads as TGTGCCAGCTCACCACCGGCGGGAGGGACACACGAGCAGTACTTC. The chain recombines TRBV18 with TRBJ2-7, with 9 bases fitting TRBD2. The V gene end was trimmed by 0 bases and the J gene end by 5 bases; junction bases not matched to a gene: 5. Germline-derived CDR1 and CDR2 are KGHSH and LQKENI. There are 15 residues in the CDR3.

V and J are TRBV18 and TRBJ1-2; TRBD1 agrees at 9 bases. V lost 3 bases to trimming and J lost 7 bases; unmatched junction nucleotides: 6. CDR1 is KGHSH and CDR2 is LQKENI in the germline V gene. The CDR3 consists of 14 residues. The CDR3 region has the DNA TGTGCCAGCTCACCGGGACAGGGAGTCGGTGGCTACACCTTC. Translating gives CASSPGQGVGGYTF.

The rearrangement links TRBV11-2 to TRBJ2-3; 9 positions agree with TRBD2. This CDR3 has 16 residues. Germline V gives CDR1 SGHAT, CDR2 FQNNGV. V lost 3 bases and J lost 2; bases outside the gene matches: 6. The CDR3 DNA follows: TGTGCCAGCAGCTTTTCAAGCGGGAGGTTCACAGATACGCAGTATTTT. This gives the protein CASSFSSGRFTDTQYF.